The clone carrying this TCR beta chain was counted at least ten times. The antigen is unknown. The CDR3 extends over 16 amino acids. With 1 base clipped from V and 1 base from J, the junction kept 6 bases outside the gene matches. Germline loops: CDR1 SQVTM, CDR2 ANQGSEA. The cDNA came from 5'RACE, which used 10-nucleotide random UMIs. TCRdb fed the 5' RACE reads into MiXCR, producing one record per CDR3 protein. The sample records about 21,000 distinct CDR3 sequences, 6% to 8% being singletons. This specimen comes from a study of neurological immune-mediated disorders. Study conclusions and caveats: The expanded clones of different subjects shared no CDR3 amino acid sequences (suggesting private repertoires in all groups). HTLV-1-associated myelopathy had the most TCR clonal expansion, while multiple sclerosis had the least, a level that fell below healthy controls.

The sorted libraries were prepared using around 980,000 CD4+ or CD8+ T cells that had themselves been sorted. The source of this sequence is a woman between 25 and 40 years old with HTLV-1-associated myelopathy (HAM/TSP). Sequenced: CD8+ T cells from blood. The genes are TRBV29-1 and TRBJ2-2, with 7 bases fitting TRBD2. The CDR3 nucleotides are TGCAGCGTTGAAGGTTATACGGGGGGGAACACCGGGGAGCTGTTTTTT. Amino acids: CSVEGYTGGNTGELFF.